The 21 T cell receptor beta chains given below trace back to one sample, sequenced in a study of CXCR3-negative and CXCR3-positive naive CD8 T cells. Libraries were UMI-labeled 5' RACE TRB cDNA. For each CDR3 protein, TCRdb gives one entry from its re-call of the 5' RACE reads, without DNA. Its clone listing holds 140,000 to 150,000 distinct CDR3 sequences. Whole-study results and caveats: Naive cells positive for CXCR3 carried more hydrophobic TRB CDR3s than CXCR3-negative ones.

Their specific antigens are unknown. Material for sequencing was naive CXCR3+ CD8+ T cells from blood. As for subset: CD45RO-CCR7+CD27+CD95- naive CD8+ T cells expressing CXCR3 (TNR3+). Source of these receptors: a human donor in good health. Some clones in this sample may be carry-over from other donors' samples.

This rearrangement joins TRBV5-1 to TRBJ2-7; TCRdb gives TRBD1 as the D gene, but with no DNA this cannot be confirmed. Germline V CDR1 and CDR2: SGHRS, YFSETQ. The length of the CDR3 is 13 residues. The CDR3 spells CASSLETGPEQYF.

The V call is TRBV6-1, the J call TRBJ1-2. This CDR3 has 13 residues. The V gene's germline CDR1 is MNHNS and CDR2 SASEGT. CDR3 residues: CASSLTLNYGYTF.

The chain links TRBV6-1 to TRBJ2-1; the TCRdb D gene call, TRBD2, has no DNA to confirm it. The CDR3 contains 15 residues. Germline lookup yields CDR1 MNHNS and CDR2 SASEGT. The CDR3 is CASSEWPSGSDEQFF.

The chain couples TRBV29-1 to TRBJ2-5; lacking DNA, the TRBD1 call made by TCRdb goes unchecked. In germline, CDR1 is SQVTM, CDR2 ANQGSEA. CDR3 length: 16 amino acids. The CDR3 loop is CSVEDWAGSLQETQYF.

The chain employs TRBV20-1 and TRBJ2-1; the D call from TCRdb, TRBD2, cannot be confirmed without DNA. Germline loops: CDR1 DFQATT, CDR2 SNEGSKA (reference sequence). CDR3 size: 17 residues. This CDR3 is CSARDQEGRGGLSEQFF.

V usage is TRBV29-1 and J usage is TRBJ2-7; TCRdb indicates TRBD1, and absent DNA this call remains unverified. The CDR3 sequence is 14 residues long. Germline CDR1 is SQVTM and CDR2 is ANQGSEA. This CDR3 reads CSVGGDRGQSEQYF.

The chain carries TRBV3-1 and TRBJ2-7; TCRdb selects TRBD1, and the lack of DNA leaves this call unchecked. CDR3 size: 13 residues. Germline-derived CDR1 and CDR2 are LGHDT and YNNKEL (reference sequence). This CDR3 is CASSLERDHEQYF.

The chain joins TRBV28 to TRBJ2-1; TCRdb's assignment of TRBD1 cannot be checked, as there is no DNA. CDR1 is MDHEN and CDR2 is SYDVKM in the germline V gene. The CDR3 totals 14 residues. The CDR3 loop is CASTLSADLFEQFF.

The chain links TRBV29-1 to TRBJ2-1; there is no DNA to check the TCRdb D call of TRBD1. The germline CDR1 and CDR2 sequences are SQVTM and ANQGSEA. The CDR3 has 14 residues. CDR3 amino acids: CSVAGQGNYNEQFF.

This chain joins TRBV6-5 and TRBJ2-5; lacking DNA, the TRBD2 call made by TCRdb goes unchecked. Germline V CDR1 and CDR2: MNHEY, SVGAGI. This CDR3 region has 14 residues. CDR3 loop: CAIGDPAGGETQYF.

The chain employs TRBV28 and TRBJ2-1; the D gene TCRdb calls, TRBD2, cannot be checked with no DNA. The germline gives CDR1 MDHEN, CDR2 SYDVKM. The CDR3 sequence is 19 residues long. CDR3 protein: CASQSYRQLAGGPGNEQFF.

The chain couples TRBV18 to TRBJ1-2; the TCRdb call, TRBD1, lacks DNA for checking. The CDR3 consists of 17 residues. Germline V CDR1 and CDR2: KGHSH, LQKENI. The CDR3 protein is CASSPSGVYSSDYGYTF.

The chain carries TRBV4-3 and TRBJ2-3; the D call of TRBD2 rests on TCRdb alone, since no DNA is present to check it. This CDR3 contains 15 residues. Germline V gives CDR1 LGHNA, CDR2 YSLEER. The CDR3 loop reads CASSQGAGMTDTQYF.

The chain combines TRBV30 with TRBJ2-1. Per germline, CDR1 GTSNPN and CDR2 SVGIG (reference sequence). This CDR3 has 13 residues. This CDR3 reads CAWNSPLYNEQFF.

This chain connects TRBV29-1 to TRBJ2-7; TCRdb's D call, TRBD1, is unchecked because there is no DNA. Germline CDR1 is SQVTM and CDR2 is ANQGSEA. This CDR3 is 15 amino acids long. The CDR3 loop reads CSVELDRGPSYEQYF.

The rearrangement joins TRBV7-9 to TRBJ2-3. The CDR3 extends over 15 amino acids. Germline V CDR1 and CDR2: SEHNR, FQNEAQ (reference sequence). The CDR3 here is CASSLGVASTDTQYF.

The chain has TRBV20-1 and TRBJ2-3; with no DNA, the TCRdb D assignment of TRBD2 cannot be verified. This CDR3 has 14 amino acids. Germline-derived CDR1 and CDR2 are DFQATT and SNEGSKA (reference sequence). CDR3 sequence: CSAGGLADTDTQYF.

The chain combines TRBV12-3 or TRBV12-4 with TRBJ2-5; checking the TCRdb D call of TRBD1 is not possible without DNA. CDR3 length: 16 residues. This CDR3 is CASSPDRGDKQETQYF.

The chain employs TRBV6-1 and TRBJ2-3; with no DNA, the TCRdb D assignment of TRBD2 cannot be verified. The germline V gene has CDR1 MNHNS and CDR2 SASEGT. The CDR3 has 15 residues. The CDR3 region is CASSELRLASDTQYF.

This chain joins TRBV29-1 and TRBJ2-3; TCRdb's D call, TRBD1, is unchecked because there is no DNA. The CDR3 length is 14 residues. Germline V gene sequence: CDR1 SQVTM, CDR2 ANQGSEA. CDR3: CSVLRGQSTDTQYF.

V and J are TRBV28 and TRBJ2-5. This CDR3 has 15 amino acids. Germline CDR1 MDHEN, CDR2 SYDVKM. CDR3 sequence: CASSLLSGVQETQYF. The complete variable domain, with remaining parts taken from reference TRBV28 and TRBJ2-5, reads DVKVTQSSRYLVKRTGEKVFLECVQDMDHENMFWYRQDPGLGLRLIYFSYDVKMKEKGDIPEGYSVSREKKERFSLILESASTNQTSMYLCASSLLSGVQETQYFGPGTRLLVL.